The 15 T cell receptor beta chains in this list originate from one sample, sequenced in a study of molecular identifiers for immune sequencing clone quantification. TCRdb redid the calling of the PCR reads with MiXCR, one entry per CDR3 protein. Altogether just under 650,000 distinct CDR3 sequences are present, just under 20% being singletons, with the ten largest covering roughly 0.85%. The sequencing input was naive CD8+ T cells from blood, with Jurkat cell RNA spiked in. Subset denoted: FACS-sorted CD8+CD4-CCR7+CD45RA+ naive T cells. The receptors stem from a human donor in good health. Some libraries in this study had Jurkat cell RNA spiked in.

This clonotype was found many times. This rearrangement joins TRBV2 to TRBJ2-3; TRBD2 matches at 8 bases. The V segment lost 7 bases and the J segment 5 bases; nucleotides outside the gene matches: 11. This CDR3 contains 15 residues. CDR1 is SNHLY and CDR2 is FYNNEI in the germline V gene. The CDR3 DNA is TGTGCCAGCAAGGGTAGCGGGGATTTTAAAGATACGCAGTATTTT. Translated: CASKGSGDFKDTQYF.

This chain connects TRBV6-2 or TRBV6-3 to TRBJ1-5; D perhaps matches TRBD1 (5 bases). The V and J ends lost 2 bases and 6 bases respectively, with 11 bases between them. The CDR3 consists of 14 residues. Germline CDR1 and CDR2: MNHEY and SVGEGT. Here the CDR3 reads CASSYGGTFQPQHF. CDR3 nucleotides: TGTGCCAGCAGTTACGGAGGGACGTTTCAGCCCCAGCATTTT.

This chain links TRBV28 with TRBJ2-7; weak D call: TRBD2 (6 bases). This CDR3 is built from 17 residues. Trimming took 5 bases from V and 2 from J, leaving 22 bases between them. Germline-derived CDR1 and CDR2 are MDHEN and SYDVKM. In nucleotides, the CDR3 is TGTGCCAGCAGTATCCTCGGAGGGGCGATTACCCCCTACGAGCAGTACTTC. It specifies CASSILGGAITPYEQYF.

This clonotype has a count of ten or more. J is TRBJ1-1 and V is TRBV28, with 7 bases lining up with TRBD1. V was clipped by 5 bases and J by 1 base; unmatched bases: 10. The CDR3 runs 16 residues. Germline values: CDR1 MDHEN, CDR2 SYDVKM. CDR3 residues: CASSPLQGRSNTEAFF. The CDR3 DNA reads as TGTGCCAGCAGTCCACTACAGGGGCGCTCGAACACTGAAGCTTTCTTT. Complete variable domain (other parts from reference TRBV28 and TRBJ1-1): DVKVTQSSRYLVKRTGEKVFLECVQDMDHENMFWYRQDPGLGLRLIYFSYDVKMKEKGDIPEGYSVSREKKERFSLILESASTNQTSMYLCASSPLQGRSNTEAFFGQGTRLTVV.

This clonotype was seen only a few times. This chain joins TRBV6-2 or TRBV6-3 and TRBJ2-1; TRBD2 agrees at 10 bases. The CDR3 is 15 amino acids. The J segment lost 6 bases and the V segment lost 5 bases, leaving 7 bases of the junction unmatched. Germline-derived CDR1 and CDR2 are MNHEY and SVGEGT. The CDR3 sequence is CASSVLAGVSNEQFF. The CDR3 DNA sequence: TGTGCCAGCAGTGTTCTAGCGGGAGTAAGCAATGAGCAGTTCTTC.

V gene TRBV27 combines with J gene TRBJ2-5, with 8 nucleotides matching TRBD2. V trimming: 6 bases; J trimming: 4 bases; junction bases outside the gene matches: 4. There are 13 residues in the CDR3. Germline V gene data show CDR1 as MNHEY and CDR2 as SMNVEV (reference sequence). CDR3 DNA: TGTGCCAGCAGCAGCGCGGGGGGAGAGACCCAGTACTTC. This sequence encodes CASSSAGGETQYF.

The chain uses TRBV20-1 and TRBJ1-6; TRBD1 might be the D (5 bases). CDR1 is DFQATT, CDR2 SNEGSKA, per germline (reference sequence). The CDR3 has 14 amino acids. Trimming cost V 1 base and J 9 bases, with 13 bases left between them. The CDR3 nucleotides are TGCAGTGCTAGAGGTGGAGGGGCCGGTTCACCCCTCCACTTT. Protein: CSARGGGAGSPLHF.

The V and J genes are TRBV4-1 and TRBJ2-7; 9 nucleotides align to TRBD2. The CDR3 extends over 14 amino acids. Germline CDR1 and CDR2: MGHRA and YSYEKL. V was pared by 4 bases and J by 5 bases, with 6 bases of the junction left unmatched. The CDR3 reads CASSLYSGSDEQYF. CDR3 nucleotide sequence: TGCGCCAGCAGCCTCTATAGCGGGAGTGACGAGCAGTACTTC.

In its sample, this clonotype was seen many times. This chain joins TRBV7-9 and TRBJ2-7, with D possibly matching TRBD1 (5 bases). CDR1 and CDR2 from the germline V gene are SEHNR and FQNEAQ (reference sequence). The CDR3 is made up of 14 amino acids. Deletions cut 5 bases from V and 2 bases from J, with 13 bases between. The CDR3, as DNA: TGTGCCAGCAGCGCCCGGACACCAACCTACGAGCAGTACTTC. It specifies CASSARTPTYEQYF.

Comment on this clonotype: A much larger clone differs from this one at a single base, so this may be a read error. The chain combines TRBV11-2 with TRBJ1-5; D remains unclear. This CDR3 is 15 amino acids long. Germline CDR1 is SGHAT and CDR2 is FQNNGV. V was clipped by 5 bases and J by 9 bases, with 20 bases between them. The CDR3 bases are TGTGCCAGCAGCGCTAACCCCCCGGGTAGCCGGCCCCAGCATTTT. Amino acid sequence: CASSANPPGSRPQHF.

This clonotype was seen repeatedly, ten times or more. This sequence joins TRBV7-6 and TRBJ2-7, with 12 bases lining up with TRBD1. The CDR3 is 15 amino acids. The J segment lost 4 bases and the V segment lost 4 bases, leaving 5 bases of the junction unmatched. Germline V CDR1 and CDR2: SGHVS, FNYEAQ. CDR3 bases: TGTGCCAGCAGCTCCGGGACAGGGGGCCGGTACGAGCAGTACTTC. Protein sequence: CASSSGTGGRYEQYF.

This clonotype showed up many times. This CDR3 reads CSARDYEGLAGNEQYF. CDR3 DNA sequence: TGCAGTGCTAGAGATTATGAAGGACTAGCGGGAAACGAGCAGTACTTC. This chain uses TRBV20-1 with TRBJ2-7, with 12 bases matching TRBD2. V shed 0 bases, J shed 5 bases, and the junction held 8 bases outside the gene matches. The CDR3 is 16 residues long. The germline V gene encodes CDR1 DFQATT and CDR2 SNEGSKA (reference sequence).

This clonotype was recorded at least ten times. V is TRBV12-5 and J is TRBJ2-3; 8 nucleotides agree with TRBD2. V lost 0 bases and J lost 1; bases outside the gene matches: 0. Germline-derived CDR1 and CDR2 are LGHNT and FRNRAP. CDR3 length equals 15 residues. The chain's CDR3 is CASGLVAGGTDTQYF. The CDR3 DNA reads as TGTGCTAGTGGTTTGGTAGCGGGGGGCACAGATACGCAGTATTTT.

This rearrangement joins TRBV24-1 to TRBJ2-2; D may be TRBD1 or TRBD2 (5 bases each). Deletions cut 1 base from V and 2 bases from J, with 7 bases between. Germline CDR1 is KGHDR and CDR2 is SFDVKD. The CDR3 totals 15 residues. The CDR3 DNA reads as TGTGCCACCAGTGATTTCGGGGCTAACACCGGGGAGCTGTTTTTT. Protein sequence: CATSDFGANTGELFF.

This clonotype was observed many times. The rearrangement joins TRBV9 to TRBJ2-4; the D gene could be TRBD1 or TRBD2 (5 bases each). V was pared by 5 bases and J by 0 bases, with 21 bases between. Germline V gene sequence: CDR1 SGDLS, CDR2 YYNGEE. The CDR3 has 18 amino acids. In DNA form, the CDR3 reads TGTGCCAGCAGATTCCGGGACCCAAGAGATCTAGCCAAAAACATTCAGTACTTC. It specifies CASRFRDPRDLAKNIQYF.